These T cell receptor beta chains were read from a single sample in a study of T-cell reconstitution after alpha-beta-depleted transplantation in children. TCRdb itself ran the PCR reads through MiXCR, one entry per CDR3 protein. The sample holds 300,000 to 350,000 distinct CDR3 sequences, roughly 16% seen once. The specimen comprised PBMCs, mostly from graft donor cells, sampled 360 days after TCRalphabeta/CD19-depleted stem cell transplant. Source of these receptors: a male patient aged 2-10 years who had a stem cell transplant for acute lymphoblastic leukemia, so the T cells may come from the graft donor. Each CDR3 is given with its conserved first and last residue. The order of the fields is J gene, clone size, D gene, V gene, CDR3 protein, CDR3 DNA. D genes are given only for firm matches. Part of the rows lack a size; the others show once, few, many or a class for expanded clones.

J: TRBJ2-2
size: NA
D: NA
V: TRBV9
CDR3: CASAGNTGELFF
DNA: TGTGCCAGCGCCGGGAACACCGGGGAGCTGTTTTTT

J: TRBJ2-1
size: few
D: TRBD2
V: TRBV28
CDR3: CASSLWGGENNEQFF
DNA: TGTGCCAGCAGTTTGTGGGGGGGGGAGAACAATGAGCAGTTCTTC

J: TRBJ2-7
size: NA
D: TRBD2
V: TRBV10-3
CDR3: CAISSLADRGEQYF
DNA: TGTGCCATCAGCTCCCTAGCGGACCGGGGCGAGCAGTACTTC

J: TRBJ1-1
size: many
D: NA
V: TRBV10-3
CDR3: CAIQGQSNTEAFF
DNA: TGTGCCATTCAGGGACAATCGAACACTGAAGCTTTCTTT

J: TRBJ2-7
size: few
D: TRBD2
V: TRBV4-3
CDR3: CASSQDLASGTYEQYF
DNA: TGCGCCAGCAGCCAAGATTTGGCTAGCGGCACCTACGAGCAGTACTTC

J: TRBJ2-3
size: many
D: NA
V: TRBV12-3/TRBV12-4
CDR3: CASSLGLGDTQYF
DNA: TGTGCCAGCAGTTTGGGTCTGGGGGATACGCAGTATTTT

J: TRBJ1-6
size: NA
D: NA
V: TRBV7-9
CDR3: CASSPAAYNSPLHF
DNA: TGTGCCAGCAGCCCCGCGGCGTATAATTCACCCCTCCACTTT

J: TRBJ2-3
size: few
D: NA
V: TRBV28
CDR3: CASSGRWRLSSTDTQYF
DNA: TGTGCCAGCAGTGGCCGGTGGCGGCTCTCTAGCACAGATACGCAGTATTTT

J: TRBJ2-3
size: NA
D: NA
V: TRBV4-3
CDR3: CASSSQGQSSTDTQYF
DNA: TGCGCCAGCAGCTCTCAAGGGCAATCCTCAACAGATACGCAGTATTTT

J: TRBJ2-7
size: NA
D: NA
V: TRBV20-1
CDR3: CSARDASNPLLAYEQYF
DNA: TGCAGTGCTAGAGATGCCTCGAATCCTCTCCTCGCCTACGAGCAGTACTTC

J: TRBJ2-2
size: few
D: NA
V: TRBV28
CDR3: CASSLSLGAGELFF
DNA: TGTGCCAGCAGTCTATCATTGGGCGCCGGGGAGCTGTTTTTT

J: TRBJ1-3
size: few
D: NA
V: TRBV20-1
CDR3: CRATGPRGNTIYF
DNA: TGCAGGGCAACAGGACCCCGGGGAAACACCATATATTTT

J: TRBJ2-5
size: NA
D: NA
V: TRBV4-3
CDR3: CASSQDRGRLETQYF
DNA: TGCGCCAGCAGCCAAGATCGTGGTAGGCTGGAGACCCAGTACTTC

J: TRBJ2-3
size: few
D: TRBD2
V: TRBV9
CDR3: CASSVDVGRSTDTQYF
DNA: TGTGCCAGCAGCGTAGATGTCGGGAGGAGCACAGATACGCAGTATTTT

J: TRBJ2-7
size: NA
D: NA
V: TRBV30
CDR3: CAWSVEVQPSYEQYF
DNA: TGTGCCTGGAGTGTTGAGGTTCAGCCCTCCTACGAGCAGTACTTC

J: TRBJ2-3
size: few
D: NA
V: TRBV20-1
CDR3: CSASVGSDTQYF
DNA: TGCAGTGCTAGTGTCGGATCGGATACGCAGTATTTT

J: TRBJ2-7
size: few
D: NA
V: TRBV30
CDR3: CAWSVRRGAYEQYF
DNA: TGTGCCTGGAGTGTACGTAGGGGGGCCTACGAGCAGTACTTC

J: TRBJ2-4
size: NA
D: NA
V: TRBV20-1
CDR3: CSASWPGAAKNIQYF
DNA: TGCAGTGCTAGCTGGCCGGGAGCGGCCAAAAACATTCAGTACTTC

J: TRBJ2-3
size: few
D: NA
V: TRBV6-2/TRBV6-3
CDR3: CASSYSTGSSTDTQYF
DNA: TGTGCCAGCAGTTACTCGACGGGGTCTAGCACAGATACGCAGTATTTT

J: TRBJ2-1
size: few
D: NA
V: TRBV6-5
CDR3: CASSFYSPGPRVYNEQFF
DNA: TGTGCCAGCAGTTTCTATTCACCGGGACCAAGGGTTTACAATGAGCAGTTCTTC

J: TRBJ2-5
size: NA
D: NA
V: TRBV24-1
CDR3: CAPDVGEETQYF
DNA: TGTGCCCCCGACGTAGGGGAAGAGACCCAGTACTTC

J: TRBJ2-5
size: many
D: NA
V: TRBV20-1
CDR3: CSAREGSTQETQYF
DNA: TGCAGTGCTAGAGAGGGTAGTACCCAAGAGACCCAGTACTTC

J: TRBJ1-2
size: few
D: NA
V: TRBV25-1
CDR3: CASSDWDGPYGYTF
DNA: TGTGCCAGCAGTGATTGGGACGGCCCCTATGGCTACACCTTC

J: TRBJ2-5
size: NA
D: NA
V: TRBV4-2
CDR3: CASSQEARTTTGAQYF
DNA: TGTGCCAGCAGCCAAGAGGCGAGGACTACCACCGGGGCCCAGTACTTC

J: TRBJ2-5
size: few
D: NA
V: TRBV20-1
CDR3: CSGVWAETQYF
DNA: TGCAGTGGGGTGTGGGCAGAGACCCAGTACTTC

J: TRBJ1-4
size: few
D: NA
V: TRBV7-9
CDR3: CASRRDTEMNEKLFF
DNA: TGTGCCAGCAGGCGCGACACGGAGATGAATGAAAAACTGTTTTTT

J: TRBJ2-5
size: few
D: NA
V: TRBV28
CDR3: CASSLGFGGPDPETQYF
DNA: TGTGCCAGCAGTTTAGGGTTTGGGGGCCCCGACCCAGAGACCCAGTACTTC

J: TRBJ2-3
size: few
D: NA
V: TRBV5-5
CDR3: CASSTWGTDTQYF
DNA: TGTGCCAGCAGCACCTGGGGCACAGATACGCAGTATTTT

J: TRBJ2-7
size: few
D: NA
V: TRBV7-2
CDR3: CASSLALGQEQYF
DNA: TGTGCCAGCAGCTTAGCCCTAGGTCAGGAGCAGTACTTC

J: TRBJ2-1
size: many
D: TRBD2
V: TRBV4-3
CDR3: CASSQEFSSGSLSYNEQFF
DNA: TGCGCCAGCAGCCAAGAGTTTTCTAGCGGGAGCCTCTCCTACAATGAGCAGTTCTTC

J: TRBJ2-6
size: few
D: NA
V: TRBV12-3/TRBV12-4
CDR3: CASIHSGANVLTF
DNA: TGTGCCAGCATCCATTCGGGGGCCAACGTCCTGACTTTC

J: TRBJ1-2
size: few
D: NA
V: TRBV28
CDR3: CATNYGYGYTF
DNA: TGTGCCACCAATTATGGCTATGGCTACACCTTC

J: TRBJ2-3
size: NA
D: TRBD1
V: TRBV7-8
CDR3: CASSPGTGGWDTQYF
DNA: TGTGCCAGCAGCCCCGGGACAGGGGGATGGGATACGCAGTATTTT

J: TRBJ2-4
size: NA
D: NA
V: TRBV6-4
CDR3: CASRGPLAKNIQYF
DNA: TGTGCCAGCAGAGGCCCGCTAGCCAAAAACATTCAGTACTTC

J: TRBJ2-5
size: NA
D: NA
V: TRBV5-1
CDR3: CASSRHQETQYF
DNA: TGCGCCAGCAGCCGGCACCAAGAGACCCAGTACTTC

J: TRBJ2-1
size: few
D: NA
V: TRBV28
CDR3: CASSFPTGRAYNEQFF
DNA: TGTGCCAGCAGTTTCCCGACAGGGAGGGCTTACAATGAGCAGTTCTTC

J: TRBJ2-1
size: many
D: TRBD2
V: TRBV12-3/TRBV12-4
CDR3: CASSSLMGTSGSHEQFF
DNA: TGTGCCAGCAGTTCGCTTATGGGGACTAGCGGGAGCCATGAGCAGTTCTTC

J: TRBJ2-2
size: NA
D: TRBD2
V: TRBV12-3/TRBV12-4
CDR3: CASSQREGLTGELFF
DNA: TGTGCCAGCAGTCAGCGGGAGGGCCTCACCGGGGAGCTGTTTTTT

J: TRBJ2-1
size: NA
D: TRBD2
V: TRBV6-2/TRBV6-3
CDR3: CASSRTTSGRSNEQFF
DNA: TGTGCCAGCAGTCGAACCACTAGCGGGAGGAGTAATGAGCAGTTCTTC

J: TRBJ2-7
size: NA
D: TRBD1
V: TRBV29-1
CDR3: CSVTYRGFYEQYF
DNA: TGCAGCGTTACCTACAGGGGGTTCTACGAGCAGTACTTC

J: TRBJ2-3
size: NA
D: NA
V: TRBV5-4
CDR3: CASMMGSRTDTQYF
DNA: TGTGCCAGCATGATGGGTTCTCGCACAGATACGCAGTATTTT

J: TRBJ2-2
size: NA
D: TRBD2
V: TRBV10-3
CDR3: CATLGLAGSGELFF
DNA: TGTGCCACGCTAGGACTAGCGGGGAGCGGGGAGCTGTTTTTT

J: TRBJ2-3
size: NA
D: NA
V: TRBV4-3
CDR3: CASSQGNRADTQYF
DNA: TGCGCCAGCAGCCAAGGGAACAGGGCAGATACGCAGTATTTT

J: TRBJ2-1
size: NA
D: TRBD1
V: TRBV24-1
CDR3: CATSDRGTGNNEQFF
DNA: TGTGCCACCAGTGATCGGGGGACAGGGAATAATGAGCAGTTCTTC

J: TRBJ1-6
size: NA
D: NA
V: TRBV7-2
CDR3: CASSLFPNSPLHF
DNA: TGTGCCAGCAGCTTGTTTCCTAATTCACCCCTCCACTTT

J: TRBJ2-7
size: few
D: NA
V: TRBV28
CDR3: CASSSRGGGSFYEQYF
DNA: TGTGCCAGCAGTTCCCGTGGGGGCGGGAGTTTCTACGAGCAGTACTTC

J: TRBJ2-5
size: NA
D: TRBD2
V: TRBV4-3
CDR3: CASSQDAGRPQETQYF
DNA: TGCGCCAGCAGCCAAGACGCCGGGAGGCCTCAAGAGACCCAGTACTTC

J: TRBJ2-1
size: NA
D: TRBD2
V: TRBV9
CDR3: CASSVSSGNEQFF
DNA: TGTGCCAGCAGCGTCTCTAGCGGTAATGAGCAGTTCTTC